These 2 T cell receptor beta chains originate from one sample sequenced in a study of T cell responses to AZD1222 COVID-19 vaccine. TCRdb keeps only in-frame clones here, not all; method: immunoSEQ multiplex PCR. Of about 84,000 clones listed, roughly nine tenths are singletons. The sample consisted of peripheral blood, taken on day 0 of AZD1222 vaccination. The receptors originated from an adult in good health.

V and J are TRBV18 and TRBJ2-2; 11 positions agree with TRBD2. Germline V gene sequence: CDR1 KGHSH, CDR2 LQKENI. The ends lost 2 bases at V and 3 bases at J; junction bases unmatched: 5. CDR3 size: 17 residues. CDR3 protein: CASSPNLAGGHTGELFF. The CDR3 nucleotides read TGTGCCAGCTCACCAAACCTAGCGGGAGGCCACACCGGGGAGCTGTTTTTT.

The CDR3 DNA sequence: TGTGCCAGCAAAACACAGGCATCTGATGAAAAACTGTTTTTT. As protein: CASKTQASDEKLFF. The gene calls are TRBV18 and TRBJ1-4; D perhaps matches TRBD1 (5 bases). V was trimmed by 8 bases and J by 6 bases, leaving 16 bases between them. CDR1 is KGHSH and CDR2 is LQKENI in the germline V gene. The CDR3 is made up of 14 amino acids.